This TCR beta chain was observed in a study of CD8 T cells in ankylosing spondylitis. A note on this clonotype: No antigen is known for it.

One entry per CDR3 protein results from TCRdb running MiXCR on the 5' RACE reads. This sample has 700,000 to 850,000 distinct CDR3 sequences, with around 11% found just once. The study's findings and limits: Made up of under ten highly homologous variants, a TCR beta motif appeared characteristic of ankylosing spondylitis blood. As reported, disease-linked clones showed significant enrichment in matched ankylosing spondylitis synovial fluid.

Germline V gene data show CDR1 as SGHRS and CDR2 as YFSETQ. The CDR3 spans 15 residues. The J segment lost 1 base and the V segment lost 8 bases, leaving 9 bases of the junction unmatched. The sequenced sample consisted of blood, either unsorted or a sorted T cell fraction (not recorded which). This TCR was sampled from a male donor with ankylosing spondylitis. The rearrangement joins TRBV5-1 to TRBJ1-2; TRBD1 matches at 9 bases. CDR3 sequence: CASGWGTGINYGYTF. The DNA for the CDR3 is TGCGCCAGTGGATGGGGGACAGGGATTAACTATGGCTACACCTTC.